Sequencing of this T cell receptor (beta chain) was carried out in a study of blood T cell repertoires in COVID-19. Study context: Collection of acute and convalescent COVID-19 samples took place in the United States, Italy and Spain.

In the authors' workflow: Reference gene primer amplification yielded estimated nucleated cell counts. Sequencing was performed with immunoSEQ multiplex PCR; in TCRdb, only in-frame clones are kept and a portion is missing. D and trimming were read from the DNA, whereas the V and J calls and clone size are those reported in that table. The repertoire includes under 300,000 clones, just over 85% of them detected once, and 3% sits in the top ten. The V segment lost 4 bases and the J segment 2 bases; nucleotides outside the gene matches: 5. Germline CDR1 ENHRY, CDR2 SYGVKD. The CDR3 is 16 amino acids. This TCR was sampled from a woman aged 30 to 39 with active or convalescent COVID-19. This sequence joins TRBV10-3 and TRBJ2-2, with 9 bases fitting TRBD2. The sequencing sample was made of peripheral blood. This CDR3 is CAISAKAGGNTGELFF. The CDR3 coding sequence is TGTGCCATCAGTGCCAAAGCGGGGGGTAACACCGGGGAGCTGTTTTTT.